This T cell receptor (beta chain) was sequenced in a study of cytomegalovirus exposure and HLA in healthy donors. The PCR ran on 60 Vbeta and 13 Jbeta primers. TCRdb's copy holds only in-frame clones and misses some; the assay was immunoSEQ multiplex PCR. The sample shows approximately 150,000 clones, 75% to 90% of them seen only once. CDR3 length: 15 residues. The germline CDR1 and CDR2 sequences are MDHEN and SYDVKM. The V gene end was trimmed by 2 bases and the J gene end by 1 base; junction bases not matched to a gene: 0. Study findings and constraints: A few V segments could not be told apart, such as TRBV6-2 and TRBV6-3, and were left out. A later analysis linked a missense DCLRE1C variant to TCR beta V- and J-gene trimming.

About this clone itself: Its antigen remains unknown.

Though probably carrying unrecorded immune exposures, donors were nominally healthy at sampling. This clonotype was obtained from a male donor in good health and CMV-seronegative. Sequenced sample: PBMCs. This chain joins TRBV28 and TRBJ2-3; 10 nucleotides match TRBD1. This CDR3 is CASSLGTGGTDTQYF. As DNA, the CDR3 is TGTGCCAGCAGTTTAGGGACAGGGGGCACAGATACGCAGTATTTT. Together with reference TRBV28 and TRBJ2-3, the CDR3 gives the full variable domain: DVKVTQSSRYLVKRTGEKVFLECVQDMDHENMFWYRQDPGLGLRLIYFSYDVKMKEKGDIPEGYSVSREKKERFSLILESASTNQTSMYLCASSLGTGGTDTQYFGPGTRLTVL.